This T cell receptor (beta chain) comes out of a study of CD8+ T cells in alopecia areata. A remark on this clone: The antigen is not known. Gene names and germline match the mouse. Coverage ceases 4 residues before the CDR3 finishes, and the germline J gene fills in the end.

This CDR3 contains 11 residues. From germline, CDR1 is GKSSPN and CDR2 SITVG. V lost 7 bases and J lost 2; bases outside the gene matches: 1. Extraction and reverse transcription of RNA yielded cDNA as the sequencing template. Data came from immunoSEQ multiplex PCR; TCRdb stores just in-frame clones and leaves some out. The sample has some 5,500 clones, none seen only once. The pooled cutaneous lymph node cells were sorted using several markers (CD4, CD8alpha, NKG2D, NKG2ACE and others). The study, taken as a whole, reports: Normal-skin resident alphabeta T cells also appear among scalp sample sequences.

The chain is built from TRBV31 and TRBJ2-7; TRBD2 agrees at 8 bases. Specimen: CD8+ T cells sorted from a lymph node. This sequence originates from a C3H/HeJ mouse with alopecia areata. The strain is characterized by the MHC haplotype H2-k. The CDR3 DNA, read in part, is TGTGCCTCGGACTGGGCCTAT. This sequence encodes CASDWAY. The whole CDR3 region reads CASDWAYEQYF.